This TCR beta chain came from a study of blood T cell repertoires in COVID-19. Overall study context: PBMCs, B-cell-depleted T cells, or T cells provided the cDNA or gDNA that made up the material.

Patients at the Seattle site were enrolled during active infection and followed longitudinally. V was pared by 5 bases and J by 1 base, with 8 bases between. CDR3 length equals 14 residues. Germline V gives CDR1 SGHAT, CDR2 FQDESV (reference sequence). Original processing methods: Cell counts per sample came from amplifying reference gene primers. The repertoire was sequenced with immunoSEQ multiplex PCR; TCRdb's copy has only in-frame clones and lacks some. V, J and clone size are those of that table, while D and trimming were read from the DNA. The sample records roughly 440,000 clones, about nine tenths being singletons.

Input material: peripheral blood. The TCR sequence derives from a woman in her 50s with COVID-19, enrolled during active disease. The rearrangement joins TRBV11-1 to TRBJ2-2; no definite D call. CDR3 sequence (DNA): TGTGCCAGCAGCGTAATCCGGAACACCGGGGAGCTGTTTTTT. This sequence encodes CASSVIRNTGELFF.